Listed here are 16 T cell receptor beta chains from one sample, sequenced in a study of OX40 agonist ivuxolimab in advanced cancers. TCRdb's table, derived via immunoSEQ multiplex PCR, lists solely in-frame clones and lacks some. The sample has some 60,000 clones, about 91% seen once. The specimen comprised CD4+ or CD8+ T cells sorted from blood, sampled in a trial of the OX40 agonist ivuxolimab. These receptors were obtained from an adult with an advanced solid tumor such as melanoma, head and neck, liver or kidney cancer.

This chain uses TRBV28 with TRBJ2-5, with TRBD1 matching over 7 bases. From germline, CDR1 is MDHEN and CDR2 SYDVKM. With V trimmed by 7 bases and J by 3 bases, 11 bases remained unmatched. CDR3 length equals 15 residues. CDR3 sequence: CASTLLGDREETQYF. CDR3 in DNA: TGTGCCAGCACCCTATTAGGGGACAGAGAAGAGACCCAGTACTTC.

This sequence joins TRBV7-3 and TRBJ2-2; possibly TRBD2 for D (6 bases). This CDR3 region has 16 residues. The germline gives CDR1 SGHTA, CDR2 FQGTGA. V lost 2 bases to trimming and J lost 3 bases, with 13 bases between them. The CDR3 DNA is TGTGCCAGCAGCTTATCTCCTAGCGCCGACACCGGGGAGCTGTTTTTT. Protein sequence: CASSLSPSADTGELFF.

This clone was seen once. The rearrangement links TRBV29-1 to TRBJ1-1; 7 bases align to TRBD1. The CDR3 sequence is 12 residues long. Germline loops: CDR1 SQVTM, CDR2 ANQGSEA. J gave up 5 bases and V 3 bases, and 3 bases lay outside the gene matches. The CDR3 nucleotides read TGCAGCGTTGATACAGGGGAGACTGAAGCTTTCTTT. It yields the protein CSVDTGETEAFF.

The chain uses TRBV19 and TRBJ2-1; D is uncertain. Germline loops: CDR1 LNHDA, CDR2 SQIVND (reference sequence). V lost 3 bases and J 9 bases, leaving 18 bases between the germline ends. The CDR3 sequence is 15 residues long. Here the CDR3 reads CASSIGVGRPGEQFF. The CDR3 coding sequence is TGTGCCAGTAGTATTGGCGTCGGGCGGCCAGGTGAGCAGTTCTTC. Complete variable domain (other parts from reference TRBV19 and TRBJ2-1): DGGITQSPKYLFRKEGQNVTLSCEQNLNHDAMYWYRQDPGQGLRLIYYSQIVNDFQKGDIAEGYSVSREKKESFPLTVTSAQKNPTAFYLCASSIGVGRPGEQFFGPGTRLTVL.

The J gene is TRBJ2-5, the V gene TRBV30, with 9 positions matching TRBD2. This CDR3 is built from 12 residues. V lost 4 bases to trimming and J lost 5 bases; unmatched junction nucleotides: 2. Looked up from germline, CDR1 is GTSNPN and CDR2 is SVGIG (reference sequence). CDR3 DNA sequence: TGTGCCTGGAATGCGGGGGGGGAGACCCAGTACTTC. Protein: CAWNAGGETQYF. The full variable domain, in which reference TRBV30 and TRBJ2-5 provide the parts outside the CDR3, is SQTIHQWPATLVQPVGSPLSLECTVEGTSNPNLYWYRQAAGRGLQLLFYSVGIGQISSEVPQNLSASRPQDRQFILSSKKLLLSDSGFYLCAWNAGGETQYFGPGTRLLVL.

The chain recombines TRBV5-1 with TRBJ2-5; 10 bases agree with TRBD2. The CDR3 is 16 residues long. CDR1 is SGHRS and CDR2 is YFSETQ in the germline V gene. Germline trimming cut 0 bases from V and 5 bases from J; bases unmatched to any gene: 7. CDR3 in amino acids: CASSLARLAGVETQYF. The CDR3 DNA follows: TGCGCCAGCAGCTTGGCGAGGCTAGCGGGAGTGGAGACCCAGTACTTC.

This chain's CDR3 is CASSPGTQQAYNSPLHF. The CDR3 DNA follows: TGTGCCAGCTCACCCGGCACTCAACAGGCGTATAATTCACCCCTCCACTTT. The rearrangement uses TRBV18 and TRBJ1-6; the D gene is possibly TRBD1 (5 bases). CDR1 KGHSH and CDR2 LQKENI come from the germline V gene. This CDR3 is 17 amino acids long. V lost 3 bases and J lost 4, with 16 bases in between.

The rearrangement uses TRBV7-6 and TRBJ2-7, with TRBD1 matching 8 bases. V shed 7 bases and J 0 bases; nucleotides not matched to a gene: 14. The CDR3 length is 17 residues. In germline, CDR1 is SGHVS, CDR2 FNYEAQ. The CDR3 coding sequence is TGTGCCAGCACCTACCGGCTACCGGGACAGGTCTCCTACGAGCAGTACTTC. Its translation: CASTYRLPGQVSYEQYF.

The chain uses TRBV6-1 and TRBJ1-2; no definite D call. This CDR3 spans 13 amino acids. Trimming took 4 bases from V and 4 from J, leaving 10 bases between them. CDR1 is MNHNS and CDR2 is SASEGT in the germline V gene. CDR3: CASSAGKRYGYTF. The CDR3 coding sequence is TGTGCCAGCAGTGCCGGGAAGCGCTATGGCTACACCTTC.

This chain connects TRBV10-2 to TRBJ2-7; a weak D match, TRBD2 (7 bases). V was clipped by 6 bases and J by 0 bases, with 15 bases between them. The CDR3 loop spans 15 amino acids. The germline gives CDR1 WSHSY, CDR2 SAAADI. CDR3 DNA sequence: TGCGCCAGCAGCCGGGGGGCGGATAACTCCTACGAGCAGTACTTC. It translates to CASSRGADNSYEQYF.

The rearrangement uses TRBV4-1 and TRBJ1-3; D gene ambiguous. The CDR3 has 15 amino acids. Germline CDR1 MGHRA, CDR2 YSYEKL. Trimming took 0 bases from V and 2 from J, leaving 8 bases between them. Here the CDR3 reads CASSQDNRAGNTIYF. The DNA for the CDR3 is TGCGCCAGCAGCCAAGACAACAGAGCTGGAAACACCATATATTTT.

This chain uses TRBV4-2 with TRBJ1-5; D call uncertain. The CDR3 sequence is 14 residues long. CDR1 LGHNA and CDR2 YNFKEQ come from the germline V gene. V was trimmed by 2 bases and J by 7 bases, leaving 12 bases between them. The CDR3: CASSQSGEEQPQHF. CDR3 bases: TGTGCCAGCAGCCAATCCGGGGAGGAACAGCCCCAGCATTTT.

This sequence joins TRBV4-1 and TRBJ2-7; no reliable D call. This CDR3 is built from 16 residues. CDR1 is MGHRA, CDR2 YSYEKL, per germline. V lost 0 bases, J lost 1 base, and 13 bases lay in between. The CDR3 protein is CASSQDSFAGSYEQYF. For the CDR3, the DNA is TGCGCCAGCAGCCAAGACAGTTTTGCAGGATCCTACGAGCAGTACTTC.

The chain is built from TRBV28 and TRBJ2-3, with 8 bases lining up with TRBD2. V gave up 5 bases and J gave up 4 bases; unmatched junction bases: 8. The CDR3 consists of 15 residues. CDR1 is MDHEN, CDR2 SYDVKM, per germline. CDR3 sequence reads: CASSTMTAGADTQYF. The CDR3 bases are TGTGCCAGCAGTACCATGACAGCGGGGGCAGATACGCAGTATTTT.

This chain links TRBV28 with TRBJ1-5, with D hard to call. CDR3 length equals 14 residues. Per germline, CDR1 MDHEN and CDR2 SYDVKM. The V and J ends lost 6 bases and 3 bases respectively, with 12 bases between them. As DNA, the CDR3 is TGTGCCAGCAGCAAACAGCCGATCAATCAGCCCCAGCATTTT. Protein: CASSKQPINQPQHF.

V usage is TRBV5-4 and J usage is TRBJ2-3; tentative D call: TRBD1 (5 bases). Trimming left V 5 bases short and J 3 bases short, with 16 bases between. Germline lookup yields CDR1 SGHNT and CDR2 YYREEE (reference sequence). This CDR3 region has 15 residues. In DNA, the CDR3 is TGTGCCAGCAGACCCGACAGATTAGTAACAGATACGCAGTATTTT. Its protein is CASRPDRLVTDTQYF.